Listed here are 20 T cell receptor beta chains from one sample, sequenced in a study of radiotherapy plus CTLA-4 blockade in lung cancer. Sequencing used immunoSEQ multiplex PCR; TCRdb keeps in-frame clones, though not all of them. The profile shows 81,000 or so clones, more than 60% of them singletons. The starting material was peripheral blood, obtained from a patient treated with radiotherapy plus ipilimumab. The receptors were sampled from a human donor with non-small cell lung cancer whose response to radiotherapy plus ipilimumab could not be evaluated. Some clones in this sample may be carry-over from other donors' samples.

The chain joins TRBV4-3 to TRBJ2-7, with TRBD2 matching 7 bases. The J segment lost 4 bases and the V segment lost 0 bases, leaving 9 bases of the junction unmatched. The length of the CDR3 is 16 residues. Germline V gene sequence: CDR1 LGHNA, CDR2 YSLEER. The chain's CDR3 is CASSQDGGTSVYEQYF. CDR3 DNA sequence: TGCGCCAGCAGCCAAGACGGGGGGACGTCCGTTTACGAGCAGTACTTC.

This rearrangement joins TRBV6-5 to TRBJ1-5; D possibly corresponds to TRBD1 (6 bases). CDR3 length: 15 amino acids. Germline assignment: CDR1 MNHEY and CDR2 SVGAGI. Trimming cost V 6 bases and J 6 bases, with 18 bases left between them. The CDR3 loop reads CASSPGYYRAQPQHF. The CDR3 region has the DNA TGTGCCAGCAGCCCAGGATACTACAGGGCTCAGCCCCAGCATTTT.

The chain has TRBV5-6 and TRBJ2-7, with 11 bases aligning to TRBD2. Germline loops: CDR1 SGHDT, CDR2 YYEEEE. V gave up 1 base and J gave up 1 base; unmatched junction bases: 7. The CDR3 contains 17 residues. CDR3 residues: CASSLLSGGVTSYEQYF. CDR3 coding DNA: TGTGCCAGCAGCTTGCTTAGCGGGGGGGTAACTTCCTACGAGCAGTACTTC.

This clone came up once. The chain combines TRBV2 with TRBJ2-7, with 7 bases that match TRBD1. The ends lost 4 bases at V and 6 bases at J; junction bases unmatched: 12. Germline CDR1 reads SNHLY; CDR2 reads FYNNEI. CDR3 length equals 15 residues. The CDR3 bases are TGTGCCAGCAGTGTGGGGGACAGAGGGTCGGGCGAGCAGTACTTC. Protein: CASSVGDRGSGEQYF.

The genes are TRBV29-1 and TRBJ1-2, with D unclear. Deletions cut 0 bases from V and 6 bases from J, with 17 bases between. The CDR3 sequence is 15 residues long. The germline CDR1 and CDR2 sequences are SQVTM and ANQGSEA. This chain's CDR3 is CSVEDPRGYRHGYTF. DNA for the CDR3: TGCAGCGTTGAAGATCCCCGGGGATATCGGCATGGCTACACCTTC.

V usage is TRBV25-1 and J usage is TRBJ1-4; 9 positions match TRBD1. The CDR3 contains 15 residues. The germline V gene has CDR1 MGHDK and CDR2 SYGVNS. V gave up 2 bases and J gave up 8 bases; unmatched junction bases: 6. The CDR3 reads CASSEVRTGAEKLFF. CDR3 nucleotides: TGTGCCAGCAGTGAAGTTAGGACAGGGGCCGAAAAACTGTTTTTT.

The chain is built from TRBV28 and TRBJ1-4, with D uncertain. Trimming cost V 2 bases and J 0 bases, with 7 bases left between them. The CDR3 extends over 15 amino acids. Germline V gene lookup returns CDR1 MDHEN and CDR2 SYDVKM. Here the CDR3 reads CASSLTGATNEKLFF. The CDR3, as DNA: TGTGCCAGCAGTTTAACGGGAGCAACTAATGAAAAACTGTTTTTT.

J is TRBJ1-2 and V is TRBV6-5; 7 bases are a match to TRBD1. V shed 0 bases, J shed 0 bases, and the junction held 4 bases outside the gene matches. There are 16 residues in the CDR3. Germline lookup yields CDR1 MNHEY and CDR2 SVGAGI. CDR3 residues: CASSYSSTGTNYGYTF. CDR3 coding DNA: TGTGCCAGCAGTTACTCGTCGACAGGGACTAACTATGGCTACACCTTC.

The sample holds a few counts of this clone. CDR3 protein: CASRRDRVNSPLHF. In DNA, the CDR3 is TGTGCCAGCAGGCGGGACAGGGTAAATTCACCCCTCCACTTT. The chain carries TRBV6-5 and TRBJ1-6; 9 bases map to TRBD1. This CDR3 has 14 residues. In germline, CDR1 is MNHEY, CDR2 SVGAGI. V lost 6 bases and J lost 7; bases outside the gene matches: 4.

The V and J genes are TRBV5-6 and TRBJ2-3; the match to TRBD2 covers 7 bases. Unmatched junction bases numbered 13, after V lost 3 bases and J lost 0 bases. CDR1 is SGHDT and CDR2 is YYEEEE in the germline V gene. The CDR3 runs 18 residues. CDR3 in DNA: TGTGCCAGCAGCTCCCGCGGTAGCGGGTTCACAAGCACAGATACGCAGTATTTT. Its protein product is CASSSRGSGFTSTDTQYF.

This clone appeared a few times. V is TRBV4-1 and J is TRBJ1-4; D not certain. Germline-derived CDR1 and CDR2 are MGHRA and YSYEKL. The CDR3 loop spans 13 amino acids. V lost 4 bases and J 7 bases, leaving 10 bases between the germline ends. The CDR3 region has the DNA TGCGCCAGCAGCCTGGCTACGGGTGAAAAACTGTTTTTT. This sequence encodes CASSLATGEKLFF.

V is TRBV7-2 and J is TRBJ2-1, with 9 bases lining up with TRBD2. The germline gives CDR1 SGHTA, CDR2 FQGNSA. Germline trimming cut 5 bases from V and 3 bases from J; bases unmatched to any gene: 11. The CDR3 loop spans 17 amino acids. CDR3: CASSPPGTSSYYNEQFF. CDR3 bases: TGTGCCAGCAGCCCCCCCGGGACTAGCAGCTACTACAATGAGCAGTTCTTC.

Only a few counts were recorded for this clone. The CDR3 sequence: CASSLEQGGNTEAFF. The CDR3 nucleotides are TGTGCCAGCAGTTTGGAACAGGGCGGGAACACTGAAGCTTTCTTT. The chain uses TRBV28 and TRBJ1-1, with D maybe TRBD1 (6 bases). Germline V lookup: CDR1 MDHEN, CDR2 SYDVKM. The germline V and J ends were trimmed by 3 bases and 1 base, with 12 bases remaining between them. This CDR3 contains 15 residues.

The CDR3 region has the DNA TGTGCCAGCAGCACCCCTGCAGGGGGAAGCGCCTCCGGGGAGCTGTTTTTT. This codes for CASSTPAGGSASGELFF. This chain uses TRBV11-2 with TRBJ2-2; 7 nucleotides agree with TRBD1. The V and J ends lost 5 bases and 6 bases, in that order; junction bases with no gene match: 15. This CDR3 has 17 residues. CDR1 SGHAT and CDR2 FQNNGV come from the germline V gene.

This chain uses TRBV9 with TRBJ1-1; TRBD1 might be the D (6 bases). Germline-derived CDR1 and CDR2 are SGDLS and YYNGEE. The CDR3 spans 13 residues. Trimming left V 4 bases short and J 6 bases short, with 13 bases between. CDR3 DNA: TGTGCCAGCAGCCCAGGGGTTTTGGCTGAAGCTTTCTTT. Its protein is CASSPGVLAEAFF.

The chain combines TRBV5-1 with TRBJ1-2; D is unclear. The CDR3 consists of 14 residues. Looked up from germline, CDR1 is SGHRS and CDR2 is YFSETQ. V shed 3 bases and J shed 0 bases, with 9 bases lying between them. The chain's CDR3 is CASSSGIANYGYTF. DNA for the CDR3: TGCGCCAGCAGCTCGGGGATCGCTAACTATGGCTACACCTTC.

The J gene is TRBJ1-6, the V gene TRBV28; D remains ambiguous. This CDR3 has 15 residues. V lost 5 bases, J lost 7 bases, and 15 bases lay in between. Per the germline V gene, CDR1 is MDHEN and CDR2 is SYDVKM. CDR3 coding DNA: TGTGCCAGCAGTCCACCCTTTGGCCGCAATTCACCCCTCCACTTT. Translated: CASSPPFGRNSPLHF.

J is TRBJ1-4 and V is TRBV5-1, with TRBD1 matching over 10 bases. The CDR3 is 14 residues long. J lost 7 bases, V lost 7 bases, and 7 bases had no gene match. The germline V gene encodes CDR1 SGHRS and CDR2 YFSETQ. This chain's CDR3 is CASGQGGGSEKLFF. CDR3 in DNA: TGCGCCAGCGGACAGGGGGGAGGGAGTGAAAAACTGTTTTTT.

The J gene is TRBJ2-7, the V gene TRBV9, with TRBD1 identical over 8 bases. The CDR3 sequence is 14 residues long. Trimming took 3 bases from V and 2 from J; bases not matched to a gene: 4. From germline, CDR1 is SGDLS and CDR2 YYNGEE. The CDR3 sequence: CASSARTGTYEQYF. Here the CDR3 DNA reads TGTGCCAGCAGCGCCCGGACAGGGACCTACGAGCAGTACTTC.

The chain has TRBV4-2 and TRBJ1-2, with 7 bases aligning to TRBD1. Germline assignment: CDR1 LGHNA and CDR2 YNFKEQ. With 4 bases clipped from V and 3 bases from J, the junction kept 11 bases outside the gene matches. The CDR3 runs 16 residues. The CDR3: CASSPTGQPTDYGYTF. The DNA for the CDR3 is TGTGCCAGCAGCCCCACGGGACAGCCTACCGACTATGGCTACACCTTC.